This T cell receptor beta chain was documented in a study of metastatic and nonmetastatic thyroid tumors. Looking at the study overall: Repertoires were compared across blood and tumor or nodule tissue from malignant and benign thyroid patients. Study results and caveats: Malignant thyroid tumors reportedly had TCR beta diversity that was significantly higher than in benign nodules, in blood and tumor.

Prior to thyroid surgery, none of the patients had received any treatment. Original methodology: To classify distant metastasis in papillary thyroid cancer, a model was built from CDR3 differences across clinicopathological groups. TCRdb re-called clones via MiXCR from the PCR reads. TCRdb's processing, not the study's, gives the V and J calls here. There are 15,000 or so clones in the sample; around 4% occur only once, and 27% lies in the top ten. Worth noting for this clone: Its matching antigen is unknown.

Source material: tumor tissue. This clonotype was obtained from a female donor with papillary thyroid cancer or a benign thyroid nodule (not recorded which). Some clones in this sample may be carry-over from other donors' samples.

CDR3 nucleotide sequence: TGCAGTGCTAGAAGGTCTAGCGGGGTTCTAATCTCCGAGCAGTACTTC. Amino acid sequence: CSARRSSGVLISEQYF. The chain has TRBV20-1 and TRBJ2-7; 9 bases match TRBD2. CDR1 is DFQATT, CDR2 SNEGSKA, per germline (reference sequence). The CDR3 totals 16 residues. With V trimmed by 2 bases and J by 6 bases, 14 bases remained unmatched.